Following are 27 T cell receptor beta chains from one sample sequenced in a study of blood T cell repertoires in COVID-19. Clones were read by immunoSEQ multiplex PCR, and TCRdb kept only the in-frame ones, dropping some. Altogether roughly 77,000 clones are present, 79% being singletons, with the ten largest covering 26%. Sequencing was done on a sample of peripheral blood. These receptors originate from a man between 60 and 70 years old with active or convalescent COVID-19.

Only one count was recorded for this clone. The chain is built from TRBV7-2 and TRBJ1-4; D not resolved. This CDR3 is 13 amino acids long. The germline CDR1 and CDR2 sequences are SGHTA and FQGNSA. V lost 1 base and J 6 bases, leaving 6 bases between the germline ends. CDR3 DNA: TGTGCCAGCAGCTTAGGGAGTTATGAAAAACTGTTTTTT. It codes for CASSLGSYEKLFF.

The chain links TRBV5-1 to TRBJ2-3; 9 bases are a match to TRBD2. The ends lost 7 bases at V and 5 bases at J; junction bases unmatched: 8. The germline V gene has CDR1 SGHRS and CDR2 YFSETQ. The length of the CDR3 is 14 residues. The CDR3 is CASGSGGRGDTQYF. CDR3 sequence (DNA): TGCGCCAGCGGTAGCGGGGGTCGAGGAGATACGCAGTATTTT.

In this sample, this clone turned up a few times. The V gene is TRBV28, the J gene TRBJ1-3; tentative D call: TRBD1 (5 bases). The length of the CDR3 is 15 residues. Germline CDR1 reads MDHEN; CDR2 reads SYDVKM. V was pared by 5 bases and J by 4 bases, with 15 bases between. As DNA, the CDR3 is TGTGCCAGCAGTATGGGGGACTGGACAGGAAACACCATATATTTT. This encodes CASSMGDWTGNTIYF.

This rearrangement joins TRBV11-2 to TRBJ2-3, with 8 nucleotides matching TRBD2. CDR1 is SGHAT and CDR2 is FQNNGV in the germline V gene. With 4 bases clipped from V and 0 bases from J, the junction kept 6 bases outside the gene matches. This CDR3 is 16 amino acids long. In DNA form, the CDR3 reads TGTGCCAGCAGCTCATTAGCGGGGCCTAGCACAGATACGCAGTATTTT. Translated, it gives CASSSLAGPSTDTQYF.

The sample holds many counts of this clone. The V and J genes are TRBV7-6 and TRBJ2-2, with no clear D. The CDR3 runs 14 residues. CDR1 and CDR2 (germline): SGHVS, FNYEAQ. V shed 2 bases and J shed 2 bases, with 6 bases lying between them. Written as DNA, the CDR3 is TGTGCCAGCAGCTTAACGGTTAACACCGGGGAGCTGTTTTTT. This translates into CASSLTVNTGELFF.

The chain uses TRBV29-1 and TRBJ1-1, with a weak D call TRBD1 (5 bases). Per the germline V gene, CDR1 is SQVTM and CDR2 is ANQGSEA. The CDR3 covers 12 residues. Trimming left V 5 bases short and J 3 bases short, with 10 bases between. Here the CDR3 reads CSVRDSYTEAFF. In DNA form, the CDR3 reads TGCAGCGTTCGTGACAGCTACACTGAAGCTTTCTTT.

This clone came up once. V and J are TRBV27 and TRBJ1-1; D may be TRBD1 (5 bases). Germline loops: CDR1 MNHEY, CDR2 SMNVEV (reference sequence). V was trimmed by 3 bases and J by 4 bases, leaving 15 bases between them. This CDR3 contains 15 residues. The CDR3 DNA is TGTGCCAGCAGTTTGTGGGGCCGCGAGACCACTGAAGCTTTCTTT. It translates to CASSLWGRETTEAFF.

CDR3 sequence (DNA): TGTGCTAGTGGTTTGGTACCGGACGGGGGGTTGTCCTACAATGAGCAGTTCTTC. Translating gives CASGLVPDGGLSYNEQFF. The chain is built from TRBV12-5 and TRBJ2-1, with TRBD2 identical over 7 bases. V shed 0 bases, J shed 1 base, and the junction held 9 bases outside the gene matches. Looked up from germline, CDR1 is LGHNT and CDR2 is FRNRAP. CDR3 length equals 18 residues. Using reference TRBV12-5 and TRBJ2-1 for the parts outside the CDR3, the full variable domain is DARVTQTPRHKVTEMGQEVTMRCQPILGHNTVFWYRQTMMQGLELLAYFRNRAPLDDSGMPKDRFSAEMPDATLATLKIQPSEPRDSAVYFCASGLVPDGGLSYNEQFFGPGTRLTVL.

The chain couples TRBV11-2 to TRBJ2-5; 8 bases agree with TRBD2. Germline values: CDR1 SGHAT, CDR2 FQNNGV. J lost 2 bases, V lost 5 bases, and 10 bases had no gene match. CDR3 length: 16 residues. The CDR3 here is CASSLAGVAGQETQYF. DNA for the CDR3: TGTGCCAGCAGCCTAGCCGGGGTAGCGGGGCAAGAGACCCAGTACTTC.

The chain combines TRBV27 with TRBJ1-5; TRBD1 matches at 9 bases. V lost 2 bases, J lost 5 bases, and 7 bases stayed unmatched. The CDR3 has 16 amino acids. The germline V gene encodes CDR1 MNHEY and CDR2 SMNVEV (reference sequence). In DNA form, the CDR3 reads TGTGCCAGCAGTTTAGTGGGACAGGGTTTCGATCAGCCCCAGCATTTT. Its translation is CASSLVGQGFDQPQHF.

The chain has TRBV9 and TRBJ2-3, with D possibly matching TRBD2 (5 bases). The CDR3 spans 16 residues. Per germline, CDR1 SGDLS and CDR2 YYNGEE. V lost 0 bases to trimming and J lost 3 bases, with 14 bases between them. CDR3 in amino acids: CASSVDLARSTDTQYF. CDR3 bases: TGTGCCAGCAGCGTAGATCTAGCACGGTCGACAGATACGCAGTATTTT. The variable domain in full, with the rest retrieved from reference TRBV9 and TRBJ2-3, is DSGVTQTPKHLITATGQRVTLRCSPRSGDLSVYWYQQSLDQGLQFLIQYYNGEERAKGNILERFSAQQFPDLHSELNLSSLELGDSALYFCASSVDLARSTDTQYFGPGTRLTVL.

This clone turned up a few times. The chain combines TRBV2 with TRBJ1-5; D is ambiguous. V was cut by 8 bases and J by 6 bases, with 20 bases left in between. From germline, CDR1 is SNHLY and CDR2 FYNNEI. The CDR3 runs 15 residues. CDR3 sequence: CASRQEMSPGQPQHF. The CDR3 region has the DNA TGTGCCAGCCGGCAGGAAATGAGTCCTGGTCAGCCCCAGCATTTT.

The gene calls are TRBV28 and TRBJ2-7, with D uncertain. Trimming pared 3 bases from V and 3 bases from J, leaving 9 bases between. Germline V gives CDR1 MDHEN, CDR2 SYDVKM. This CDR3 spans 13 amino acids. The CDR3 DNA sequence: TGTGCCAGCAGTTTTGTGAGGAGCTACGAGCAGTACTTC. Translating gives CASSFVRSYEQYF. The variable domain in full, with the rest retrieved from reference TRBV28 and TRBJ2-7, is DVKVTQSSRYLVKRTGEKVFLECVQDMDHENMFWYRQDPGLGLRLIYFSYDVKMKEKGDIPEGYSVSREKKERFSLILESASTNQTSMYLCASSFVRSYEQYFGPGTRLTVT.

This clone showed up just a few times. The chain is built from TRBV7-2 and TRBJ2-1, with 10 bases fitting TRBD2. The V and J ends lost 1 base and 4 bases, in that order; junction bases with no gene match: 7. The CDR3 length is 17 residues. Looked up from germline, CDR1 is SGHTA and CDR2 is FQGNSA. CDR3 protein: CASSLGRSGGAYNEQFF. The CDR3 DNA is TGTGCCAGCAGCTTAGGGCGAAGCGGGGGGGCGTACAATGAGCAGTTCTTC. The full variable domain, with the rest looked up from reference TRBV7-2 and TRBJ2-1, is GAGVSQSPSNKVTEKGKDVELRCDPISGHTALYWYRQSLGQGLEFLIYFQGNSAPDKSGLPSDRFSAERTGGSVSTLTIQRTQQEDSAVYLCASSLGRSGGAYNEQFFGPGTRLTVL.

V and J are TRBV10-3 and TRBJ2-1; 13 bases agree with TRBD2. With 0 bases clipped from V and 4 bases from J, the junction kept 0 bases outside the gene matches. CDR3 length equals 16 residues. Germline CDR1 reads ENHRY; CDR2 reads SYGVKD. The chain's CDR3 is CAISESLAGGYNEQFF. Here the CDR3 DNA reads TGTGCCATCAGTGAGTCACTAGCGGGGGGGTACAATGAGCAGTTCTTC.

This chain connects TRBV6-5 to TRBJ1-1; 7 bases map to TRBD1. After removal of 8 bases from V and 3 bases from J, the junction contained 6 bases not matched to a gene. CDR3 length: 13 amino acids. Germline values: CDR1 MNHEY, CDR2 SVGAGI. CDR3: CASWRDSYTEAFF. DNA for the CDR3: TGTGCCAGCTGGAGGGACAGCTACACTGAAGCTTTCTTT.

In DNA form, the CDR3 reads TGCGCCAGCAGCCAATTACTAGCGGGGGGGTCTTACGAGCAGTACTTC. This sequence encodes CASSQLLAGGSYEQYF. This chain connects TRBV4-1 to TRBJ2-7; 13 nucleotides align to TRBD2. V shed 2 bases and J 4 bases; nucleotides not matched to a gene: 5. Germline CDR1 reads MGHRA; CDR2 reads YSYEKL. This CDR3 comprises 16 residues.

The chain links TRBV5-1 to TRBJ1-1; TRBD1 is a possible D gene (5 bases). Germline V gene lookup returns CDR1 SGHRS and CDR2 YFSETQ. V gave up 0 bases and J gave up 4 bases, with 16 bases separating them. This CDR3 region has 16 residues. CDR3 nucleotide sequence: TGCGCCAGCAGCTTGGATTATCTTGGGGGGGTCACTGAAGCTTTCTTT. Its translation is CASSLDYLGGVTEAFF.

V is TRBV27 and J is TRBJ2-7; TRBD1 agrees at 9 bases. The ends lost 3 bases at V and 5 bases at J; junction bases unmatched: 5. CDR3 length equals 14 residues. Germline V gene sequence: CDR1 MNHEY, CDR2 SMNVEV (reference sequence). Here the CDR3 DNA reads TGTGCCAGCAGTTTTGGGACAGGGAGGAACGAGCAGTACTTC. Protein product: CASSFGTGRNEQYF.

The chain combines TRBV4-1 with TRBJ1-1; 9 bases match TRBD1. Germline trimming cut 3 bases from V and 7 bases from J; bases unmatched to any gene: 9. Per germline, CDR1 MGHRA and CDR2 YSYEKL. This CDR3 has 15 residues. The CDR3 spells CASSQGGQGIFEAFF. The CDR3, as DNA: TGCGCCAGCAGCCAGGGTGGACAGGGGATTTTTGAAGCTTTCTTT.

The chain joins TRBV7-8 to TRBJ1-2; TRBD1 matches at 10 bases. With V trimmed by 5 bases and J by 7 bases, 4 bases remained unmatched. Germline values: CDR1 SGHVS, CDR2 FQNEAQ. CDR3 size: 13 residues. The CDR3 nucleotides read TGTGCCAGCAGCGTACGGGACAGGGGTGGCTACACCTTC. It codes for CASSVRDRGGYTF.

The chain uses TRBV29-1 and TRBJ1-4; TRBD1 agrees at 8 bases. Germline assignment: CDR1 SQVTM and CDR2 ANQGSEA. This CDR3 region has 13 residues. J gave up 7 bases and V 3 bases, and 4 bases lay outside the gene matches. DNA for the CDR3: TGCAGCGTTGAGGACAGGGACATTGAAAAACTGTTTTTT. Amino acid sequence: CSVEDRDIEKLFF.

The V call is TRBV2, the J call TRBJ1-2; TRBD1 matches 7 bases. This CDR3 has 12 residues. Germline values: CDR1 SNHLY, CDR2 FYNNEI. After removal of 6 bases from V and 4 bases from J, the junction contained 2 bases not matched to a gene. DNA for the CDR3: TGTGCCAGCAGGGACAGGCGCTATGGCTACACCTTC. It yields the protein CASRDRRYGYTF.

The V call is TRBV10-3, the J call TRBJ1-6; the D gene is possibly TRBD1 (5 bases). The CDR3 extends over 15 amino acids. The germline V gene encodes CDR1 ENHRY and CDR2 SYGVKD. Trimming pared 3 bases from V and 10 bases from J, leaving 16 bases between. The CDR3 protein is CAISERGQTGSPLHF. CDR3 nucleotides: TGTGCCATCAGTGAACGAGGACAAACAGGATCACCCCTCCACTTT.

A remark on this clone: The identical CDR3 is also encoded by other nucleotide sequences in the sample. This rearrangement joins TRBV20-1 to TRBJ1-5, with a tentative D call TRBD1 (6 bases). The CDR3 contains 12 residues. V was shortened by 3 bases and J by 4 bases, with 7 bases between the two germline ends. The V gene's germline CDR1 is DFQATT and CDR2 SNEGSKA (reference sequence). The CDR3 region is CSASTGNQPQHF. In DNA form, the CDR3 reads TGCAGTGCTAGTACAGGGAATCAGCCCCAGCATTTT.

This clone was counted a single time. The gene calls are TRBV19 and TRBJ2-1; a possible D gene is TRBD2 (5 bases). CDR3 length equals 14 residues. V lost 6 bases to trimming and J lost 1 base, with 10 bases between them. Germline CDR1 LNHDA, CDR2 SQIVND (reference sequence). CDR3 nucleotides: TGTGCCAGTAGCATGGGGAGATCCTACAATGAGCAGTTCTTC. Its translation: CASSMGRSYNEQFF.

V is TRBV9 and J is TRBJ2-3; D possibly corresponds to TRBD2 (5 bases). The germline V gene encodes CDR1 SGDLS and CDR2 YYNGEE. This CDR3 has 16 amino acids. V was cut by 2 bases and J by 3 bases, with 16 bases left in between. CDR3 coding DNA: TGTGCCAGCAGCGTTGAGGGTCGGAGGTTAACAGATACGCAGTATTTT. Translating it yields CASSVEGRRLTDTQYF. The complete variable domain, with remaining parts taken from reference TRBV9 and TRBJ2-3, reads DSGVTQTPKHLITATGQRVTLRCSPRSGDLSVYWYQQSLDQGLQFLIQYYNGEERAKGNILERFSAQQFPDLHSELNLSSLELGDSALYFCASSVEGRRLTDTQYFGPGTRLTVL.